Presented here are 29 T cell receptor beta chains from one specimen sequenced in a study of T-cell memory formation after mild COVID-19. TCRdb reanalysed the 5' RACE reads using MiXCR and keeps one entry per CDR3 protein. Here the sample spans roughly 550,000 distinct CDR3 sequences, 20% being singletons. Sequencing was carried out using PBMCs or a T cell subset sorted from them (not recorded which). These receptors were collected from an adult woman who had mild COVID-19 (a few samples of this study predate the infection). Cell type and time point are not known.

The sample holds a few counts of this clonotype. The chain links TRBV13 to TRBJ2-1; 9 nucleotides line up with TRBD2. CDR1 and CDR2 (germline): PRHDT, FYEKMQ (reference sequence). V was pared by 3 bases and J by 6 bases, with 6 bases of the junction left unmatched. There are 15 residues in the CDR3. The CDR3 protein is CASSFPRGGRNEQFF. CDR3 coding DNA: TGTGCCAGCAGCTTCCCGCGGGGGGGCCGCAATGAGCAGTTCTTC.

The chain has TRBV27 and TRBJ2-3; D gene uncertain. Germline CDR1 is MNHEY and CDR2 is SMNVEV (reference sequence). The CDR3 runs to 13 residues. Trimming took 1 base from V and 5 from J, leaving 7 bases between them. The DNA for the CDR3 is TGTGCCAGCAGTTTATGGTCCCGAGATACGCAGTATTTT. Amino acids: CASSLWSRDTQYF.

This clonotype was detected a few times. The chain's CDR3 is CATSEELAASTDTQYF. The CDR3 nucleotides read TGTGCCACCAGTGAGGAGCTAGCGGCTAGCACAGATACGCAGTATTTT. The chain joins TRBV24-1 to TRBJ2-3; TRBD2 matches at 7 bases. The CDR3 covers 16 residues. The germline CDR1 and CDR2 sequences are KGHDR and SFDVKD. The ends lost 4 bases at V and 0 bases at J; junction bases unmatched: 6.

The gene calls are TRBV12-3 or TRBV12-4 and TRBJ1-1, with D unresolved. Trimming removed 6 bases at V and 1 base at J, with 12 bases between. This CDR3 contains 14 residues. The CDR3 coding sequence is TGTGCCAGCAGACAGACAACCAGGAACACTGAAGCTTTCTTT. Its protein is CASRQTTRNTEAFF.

V gene TRBV29-1 combines with J gene TRBJ1-1; 7 bases are shared with TRBD1. This CDR3 is built from 14 residues. Germline V gene data show CDR1 as SQVTM and CDR2 as ANQGSEA. V lost 6 bases and J lost 1; bases outside the gene matches: 8. In DNA form, the CDR3 reads TGCAGCGTCCTGTTGCACAGGGGGAACACTGAAGCTTTCTTT. It is translated as CSVLLHRGNTEAFF. Supplemented by reference TRBV29-1 and TRBJ1-1, the full variable domain reads SAVISQKPSRDICQRGTSLTIQCQVDSQVTMMFWYRQQPGQSLTLIATANQGSEATYESGFVIDKFPISRPNLTFSTLTVSNMSPEDSSIYLCSVLLHRGNTEAFFGQGTRLTVV.

In this sample, this clonotype turned up many times. This chain joins TRBV12-3 or TRBV12-4 and TRBJ2-3; D possibly corresponds to TRBD2 (5 bases). Trimming removed 8 bases from V and 2 bases from J, with 11 bases in between. CDR3 length: 13 residues. DNA of the CDR3: TGTGCCAGCTCTACGGGGAACACAGATACGCAGTATTTT. Translating gives CASSTGNTDTQYF.

The rearrangement uses TRBV12-3 or TRBV12-4 and TRBJ2-7; D may correspond to TRBD1 or TRBD2 (5 bases each). The CDR3 sequence is 15 residues long. V was cut by 3 bases and J by 3 bases, with 15 bases left in between. Written as DNA, the CDR3 is TGTGCCAGCAGTTTGACGACAGTCCGGGACTACGAGCAGTACTTC. Its protein product is CASSLTTVRDYEQYF.

The rearrangement uses TRBV12-3 or TRBV12-4 and TRBJ1-1, with 11 bases that match TRBD1. The CDR3 runs 15 residues. Trimming removed 7 bases from V and 3 bases from J; junction bases left unmatched: 7. CDR3 coding DNA: TGTGCCAGCACCCGGGACAGGGGGTTGGACACTGAAGCTTTCTTT. Translation: CASTRDRGLDTEAFF.

The chain carries TRBV7-3 and TRBJ2-1, with 14 bases aligning to TRBD2. The V and J ends lost 4 bases and 12 bases, in that order; junction bases with no gene match: 8. CDR1 and CDR2 (germline): SGHTA, FQGTGA. CDR3 size: 15 residues. The CDR3 spells CASSSGLAGAGGQFF. The CDR3 DNA sequence: TGTGCCAGCAGCTCGGGACTAGCGGGAGCAGGGGGGCAGTTCTTC.

Concerning this clonotype: A much larger clone lies one base from this, so it may be a read error. The V gene is TRBV27, the J gene TRBJ2-7, with 10 bases aligning to TRBD1. Trimming took 8 bases from V and 3 from J; bases not matched to a gene: 4. Germline-derived CDR1 and CDR2 are MNHEY and SMNVEV (reference sequence). The CDR3 is 13 residues long. DNA for the CDR3: TGTGCCAGCGGCCGGGACAGGGGCTACGAGCAGTACTTC. Protein: CASGRDRGYEQYF.

This clonotype was seen only a few times. The gene calls are TRBV12-3 or TRBV12-4 and TRBJ2-3; TRBD2 aligns across 11 bases. This CDR3 has 18 amino acids. V gave up 6 bases and J gave up 0 bases; unmatched junction bases: 11. CDR3 coding DNA: TGTGCCAGCAGCGTTCGGACTAGCGGGTATCAAAGCACAGATACGCAGTATTTT. It encodes CASSVRTSGYQSTDTQYF.

This clonotype was counted between two and nine times. This chain links TRBV20-1 with TRBJ2-1; TRBD2 matches at 9 bases. This CDR3 contains 15 residues. Germline V gene sequence: CDR1 DFQATT, CDR2 SNEGSKA (reference sequence). With V trimmed by 0 bases and J by 4 bases, 4 bases remained unmatched. The CDR3 spells CSARDFAGGYNEQFF. The CDR3 DNA reads as TGCAGTGCTAGAGATTTCGCGGGGGGGTACAATGAGCAGTTCTTC.

This chain links TRBV20-1 with TRBJ2-1; no firm D call. V lost 5 bases to trimming and J lost 8 bases, with 16 bases between them. CDR1 and CDR2 from the germline V gene are DFQATT and SNEGSKA (reference sequence). The CDR3 length is 13 residues. CDR3 protein: CSASPGPAHEQFF. DNA of the CDR3: TGCAGTGCTTCTCCGGGCCCCGCCCATGAGCAGTTCTTC.

This clonotype showed up many times. This sequence joins TRBV29-1 and TRBJ2-7; a weak D match, TRBD2 (5 bases). V was trimmed by 6 bases and J by 7 bases, leaving 16 bases between them. Germline loops: CDR1 SQVTM, CDR2 ANQGSEA. This CDR3 comprises 12 residues. CDR3 protein: CSVIARSTEQYF. As DNA, the CDR3 is TGCAGCGTGATAGCGCGAAGTACGGAGCAGTACTTC.

This clonotype occurred a few times. The chain recombines TRBV6-2 or TRBV6-3 with TRBJ2-2; the match to TRBD2 covers 14 bases. The germline V gene encodes CDR1 MNHEY and CDR2 SVGEGT. The V segment lost 6 bases and the J segment 7 bases; nucleotides outside the gene matches: 16. The CDR3 spans 19 residues. The DNA for the CDR3 is TGTGCCAGCAGCTGGACTAGCGGGAGGCCCTCCGCGGGGGGCGGGGAGCTGTTTTTT. Translated, it gives CASSWTSGRPSAGGGELFF.

This clonotype showed up just a few times. V usage is TRBV7-8 and J usage is TRBJ2-3; D is possibly TRBD2 (6 bases). The CDR3 length is 19 residues. From germline, CDR1 is SGHVS and CDR2 FQNEAQ. Trimming took 5 bases from V and 0 from J, leaving 24 bases between them. The CDR3 is CASSDRFAGTISSTDTQYF. The CDR3, as DNA: TGTGCCAGCAGCGATAGATTCGCGGGGACGATCTCTAGCACAGATACGCAGTATTTT.

This clonotype was seen a handful of times. The chain couples TRBV9 to TRBJ2-3; 9 bases are shared with TRBD1. The CDR3 loop spans 17 amino acids. Germline V gene data show CDR1 as SGDLS and CDR2 as YYNGEE. V gave up 0 bases and J gave up 3 bases; unmatched junction bases: 8. The CDR3 sequence: CASSVATNRGRTDTQYF. For the CDR3, the DNA is TGTGCCAGCAGCGTAGCTACGAACAGGGGGCGGACAGATACGCAGTATTTT.

The J gene is TRBJ1-5, the V gene TRBV20-1; 11 bases are shared with TRBD1. This CDR3 has 16 amino acids. Germline CDR1 reads DFQATT; CDR2 reads SNEGSKA (reference sequence). V gave up 6 bases and J gave up 6 bases; unmatched junction bases: 13. CDR3 sequence reads: CSAPGQGAFGGQPQHF. In DNA form, the CDR3 reads TGCAGTGCCCCTGGACAGGGGGCTTTTGGTGGTCAGCCCCAGCATTTT.

The V call is TRBV10-3, the J call TRBJ2-3; 7 bases line up with TRBD2. CDR1 and CDR2 from the germline V gene are ENHRY and SYGVKD. The length of the CDR3 is 12 residues. The junction had 6 bases not matched to a gene; V was cut back by 11 bases and J by 4 bases. CDR3 sequence (DNA): TGTGCCTCACGGGGGGAGCCAGATACGCAGTATTTT. It is translated as CASRGEPDTQYF.

This chain uses TRBV24-1 with TRBJ2-1; D is possibly TRBD1 (5 bases). Germline CDR1 and CDR2: KGHDR and SFDVKD. The V gene lost 4 bases and the J gene lost 0 bases, with 6 bases spanning the gap. The CDR3 totals 14 residues. The CDR3 nucleotides read TGTGCCACCAGTGAGCAGGGCTCCTACAATGAGCAGTTCTTC. This codes for CATSEQGSYNEQFF.

The chain is built from TRBV24-1 and TRBJ2-3; 12 positions match TRBD2. J was trimmed by 4 bases and V by 4 bases; bases with no gene match: 8. The CDR3 covers 17 residues. Germline assignment: CDR1 KGHDR and CDR2 SFDVKD. The CDR3 here is CATSEWTSGVSADTQYF. The CDR3 region has the DNA TGTGCCACCAGTGAATGGACTAGCGGGGTTTCGGCAGATACGCAGTATTTT.

J is TRBJ2-5 and V is TRBV29-1; tentative D call: TRBD1 (6 bases). V dropped 6 bases and J dropped 5 bases, with 22 bases sitting between them. The V gene's germline CDR1 is SQVTM and CDR2 ANQGSEA. The CDR3 has 15 amino acids. The CDR3 nucleotides are TGCAGCGTGTCCCGCTTAGGGACAACCATGGAGACCCAGTACTTC. Encoded protein: CSVSRLGTTMETQYF.

The J gene is TRBJ1-1, the V gene TRBV5-6; no firm D call. Germline CDR1 and CDR2: SGHDT and YYEEEE. V lost 6 bases and J 0 bases, leaving 12 bases between the germline ends. The CDR3 has 14 amino acids. CDR3 DNA: TGTGCCAGCACCCCACGTGTTCTGAACACTGAAGCTTTCTTT. Protein sequence: CASTPRVLNTEAFF.

As for this clonotype: One end of the junction fails to match germline, which may point to a read error. V gene TRBV25-1 combines with J gene TRBJ2-7; unclear D gene. The CDR3 totals 12 residues. CDR1 is MGHDK and CDR2 is SYGVNS in the germline V gene. The CDR3 DNA sequence: TGTGCCAGCAGTGACGGTAGCTCCGAGGAGTACTTC. This encodes CASSDGSSEEYF.

The genes are TRBV10-3 and TRBJ2-7, with 10 nucleotides matching TRBD1. V lost 7 bases and J lost 5; bases outside the gene matches: 8. Germline loops: CDR1 ENHRY, CDR2 SYGVKD. The CDR3 length is 14 residues. CDR3 nucleotides: TGTGCCATCAATCCCGGGACAGGGGATGACGAGCAGTACTTC. Translation: CAINPGTGDDEQYF.

The rearrangement joins TRBV6-5 to TRBJ2-1; 11 bases map to TRBD2. The trim removed 3 bases at V and 4 bases at J, leaving 5 bases unmatched. This CDR3 spans 16 amino acids. In germline, CDR1 is MNHEY, CDR2 SVGAGI. The CDR3 reads CASSYSGRALYNEQFF. DNA for the CDR3: TGTGCCAGCAGTTATAGCGGGAGGGCCCTGTACAATGAGCAGTTCTTC.

CDR3 residues: CASSMVAPNEQPQHF. CDR3 sequence (DNA): TGTGCCAGCAGCATGGTTGCTCCGAACGAACAGCCCCAGCATTTT. The chain has TRBV5-8 and TRBJ1-5; the D is unclear. The CDR3 is made up of 15 amino acids. Germline CDR1 SGHTS, CDR2 YDEGEE. V was clipped by 4 bases and J by 7 bases, with 18 bases between them.

The J gene is TRBJ2-5, the V gene TRBV6-5; TRBD2 agrees at 12 bases. Trimming cost V 4 bases and J 2 bases; bases outside gene matches: 5. The CDR3 runs to 16 residues. From germline, CDR1 is MNHEY and CDR2 SVGAGI. CDR3 amino acids: CASSFSTSGGQETQYF. The CDR3 coding sequence is TGTGCCAGCAGTTTTTCCACTAGCGGGGGGCAAGAGACCCAGTACTTC.

This clonotype was seen a few times. The chain couples TRBV25-1 to TRBJ2-3, with D unresolved. Trimming took off 2 bases at V and 0 bases at J, with 6 bases between the two ends. Germline V gives CDR1 MGHDK, CDR2 SYGVNS. There are 14 residues in the CDR3. The CDR3 sequence: CASSEGVSTDTQYF. CDR3 sequence (DNA): TGTGCCAGCAGTGAAGGGGTGAGCACAGATACGCAGTATTTT. The full variable domain, rest sourced from reference TRBV25-1 and TRBJ2-3, is EADIYQTPRYLVIGTGKKITLECSQTMGHDKMYWYQQDPGMELHLIHYSYGVNSTEKGDLSSESTVSRIRTEHFPLTLESARPSHTSQYLCASSEGVSTDTQYFGPGTRLTVL.